The T cell receptor beta chain under discussion was sequenced for a study of stem cell transplantation in POMP-related autoinflammatory disease. Study-level information: The study hypothesized thymoproteasome defects skew the TRB repertoire via impaired CD8+ selection. Pre-transplant patients had naive-skewed CD4+ T cells and few CD8+ T cells. Points from the study as a whole: Across all analyzed T-cell subsets, patients with PRAID tended toward reduced diversity and increased clonality.

Libraries were prepared by immunoSEQ multiplex PCR; TCRdb keeps only in-frame clonotypes and omits some of them. This sample has more than 20,000 clones, with 75% to 90% found just once. Prominent immunodeficiency with autoinflammation defined PRAID. Trimming left V 4 bases short and J 3 bases short, with 15 bases between. CDR1 is MGHDK and CDR2 is SYGVNS in the germline V gene. CDR3 size: 15 residues. Concerning this clone: Its antigen is unknown.

The chain recombines TRBV25-1 with TRBJ1-2; a weak D match, TRBD1 (6 bases). This clonotype was obtained from a human donor with POMP-related autoinflammation and immune dysregulation (PRAID). The source was CD4+ T cells from PBMCs, collected before stem cell transplantation. The CDR3 sequence is CASSVRGAIDYGYTF. Written as DNA, the CDR3 is TGTGCCAGCAGTGTCCGGGGGGCGATAGACTATGGCTACACCTTC.